Listed here is a single T cell receptor (beta chain). What it binds is not known. Germline-derived CDR1 and CDR2 are SGDLS and YYNGEE. The CDR3 loop spans 15 amino acids. Between the trimmed V and J ends, which lost 1 base and 4 bases, there was a span of 13 bases. These data belong to a study of T cells in Graves' hyperthyroidism and ophthalmopathy. Study-level results: The model made its ophthalmopathy prediction, and onset followed a median about 6.8 months later.

Amplification targeted TCR beta CDR3 regions from RNA transcripts. The HTBI set primed first-round TCR CDR3 RT-PCR. Using its own MiXCR run on the multiplex PCR reads, TCRdb lists one record per CDR3 protein. The sample yields around 450,000 distinct CDR3 sequences, around 14% seen once. Graves' hyperthyroidism without ophthalmopathy progression within 18 months was termed stable. V is TRBV9 and J is TRBJ2-3; the D gene is possibly TRBD1 (6 bases). The specimen sequenced was blood. This TCR was recovered from a young woman with Graves' hyperthyroidism. CDR3 in DNA: TGTGCCAGCAGCGTACTGGGGGCAGGCCCAGATACGCAGTATTTT. Its translation: CASSVLGAGPDTQYF. The variable domain in full, with the rest retrieved from reference TRBV9 and TRBJ2-3, is DSGVTQTPKHLITATGQRVTLRCSPRSGDLSVYWYQQSLDQGLQFLIQYYNGEERAKGNILERFSAQQFPDLHSELNLSSLELGDSALYFCASSVLGAGPDTQYFGPGTRLTVL.